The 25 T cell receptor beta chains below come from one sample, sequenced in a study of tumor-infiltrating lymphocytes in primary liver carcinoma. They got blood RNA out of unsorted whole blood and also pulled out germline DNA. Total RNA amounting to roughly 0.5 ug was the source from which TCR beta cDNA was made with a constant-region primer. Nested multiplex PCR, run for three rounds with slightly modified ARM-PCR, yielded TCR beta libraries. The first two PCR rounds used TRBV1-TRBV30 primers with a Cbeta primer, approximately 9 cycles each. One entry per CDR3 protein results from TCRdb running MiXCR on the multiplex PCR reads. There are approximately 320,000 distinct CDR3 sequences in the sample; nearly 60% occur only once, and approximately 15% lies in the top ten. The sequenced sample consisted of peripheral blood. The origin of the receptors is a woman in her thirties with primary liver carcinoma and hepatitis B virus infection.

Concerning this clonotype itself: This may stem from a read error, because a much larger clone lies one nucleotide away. CDR3 protein: CRVGVGRKKFF. Here the CDR3 DNA reads TGCAGAGTTGGGGTAGGGAGGAAGAAGTTCTTC. The V gene is TRBV29-1, the J gene TRBJ2-1, with D maybe TRBD2 (6 bases). The germline gives CDR1 SQVTM, CDR2 ANQGSEA. The CDR3 length is 11 residues.

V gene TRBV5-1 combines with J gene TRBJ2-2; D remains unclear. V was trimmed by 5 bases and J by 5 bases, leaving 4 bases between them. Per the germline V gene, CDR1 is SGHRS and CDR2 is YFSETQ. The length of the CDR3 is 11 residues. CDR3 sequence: CASSPTGELFF. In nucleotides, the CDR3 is TGCGCCAGCAGTCCTACCGGGGAGCTGTTTTTT.

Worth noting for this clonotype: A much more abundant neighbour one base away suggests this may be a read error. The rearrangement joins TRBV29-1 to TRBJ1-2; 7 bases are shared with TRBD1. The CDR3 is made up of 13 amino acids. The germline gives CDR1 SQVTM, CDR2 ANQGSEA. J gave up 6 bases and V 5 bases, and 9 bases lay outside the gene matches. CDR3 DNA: TGCAGCGTTTACGGGACAGCGTTCCATGGCTACACCTTC. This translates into CSVYGTAFHGYTF.

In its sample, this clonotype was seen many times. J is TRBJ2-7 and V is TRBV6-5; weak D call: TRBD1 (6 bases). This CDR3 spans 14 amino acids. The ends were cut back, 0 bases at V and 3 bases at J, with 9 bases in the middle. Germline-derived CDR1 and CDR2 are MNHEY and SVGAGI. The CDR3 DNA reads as TGTGCCAGCAGTTACTCCGGACAGAGCTACGAGCAGTACTTC. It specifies CASSYSGQSYEQYF.

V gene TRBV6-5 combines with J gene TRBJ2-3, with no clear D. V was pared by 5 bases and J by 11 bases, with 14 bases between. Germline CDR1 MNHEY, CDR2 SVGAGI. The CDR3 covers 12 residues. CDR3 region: CASSTPPNMQYF. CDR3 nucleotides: TGTGCCAGCAGTACACCTCCGAATATGCAGTATTTT.

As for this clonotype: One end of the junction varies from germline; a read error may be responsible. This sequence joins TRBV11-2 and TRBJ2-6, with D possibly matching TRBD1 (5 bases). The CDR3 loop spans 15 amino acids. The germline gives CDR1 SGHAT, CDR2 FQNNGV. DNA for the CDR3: TGTGCCGGCAGCTTGGGGCGCTCTGGGGCCAACGTCATGACTTTC. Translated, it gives CAGSLGRSGANVMTF.

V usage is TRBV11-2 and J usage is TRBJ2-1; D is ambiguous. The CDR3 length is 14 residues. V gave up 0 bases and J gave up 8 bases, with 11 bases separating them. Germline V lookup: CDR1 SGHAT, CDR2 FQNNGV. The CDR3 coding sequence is TGTGCCAGCAGCTTAGAATTACGGTGGGATGAGCAGTTCTTC. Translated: CASSLELRWDEQFF.

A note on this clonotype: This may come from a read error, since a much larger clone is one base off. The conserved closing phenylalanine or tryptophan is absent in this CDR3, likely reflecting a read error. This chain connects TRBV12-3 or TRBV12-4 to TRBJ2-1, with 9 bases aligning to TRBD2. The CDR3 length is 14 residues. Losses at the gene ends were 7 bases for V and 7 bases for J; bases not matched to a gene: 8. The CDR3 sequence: CASTLSGSGNEQFC. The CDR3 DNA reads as TGTGCCAGCACCCTTAGCGGGAGTGGAAATGAGCAGTTCTGC.

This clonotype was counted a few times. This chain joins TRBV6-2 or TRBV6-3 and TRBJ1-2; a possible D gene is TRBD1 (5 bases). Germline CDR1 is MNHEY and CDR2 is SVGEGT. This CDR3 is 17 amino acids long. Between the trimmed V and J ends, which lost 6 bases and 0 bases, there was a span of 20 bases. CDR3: CASSLDPRGGSNYGYTF. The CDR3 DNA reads TGTGCCAGCAGCCTCGACCCAAGGGGAGGGTCTAACTATGGCTACACCTTC.

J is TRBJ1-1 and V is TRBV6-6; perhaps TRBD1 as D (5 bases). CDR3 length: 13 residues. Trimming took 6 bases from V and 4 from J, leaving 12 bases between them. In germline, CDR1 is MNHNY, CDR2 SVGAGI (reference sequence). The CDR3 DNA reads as TGTGCCAGCAGAGAGGGGCAGGTCACTGAAGCTTTCTTT. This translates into CASREGQVTEAFF.

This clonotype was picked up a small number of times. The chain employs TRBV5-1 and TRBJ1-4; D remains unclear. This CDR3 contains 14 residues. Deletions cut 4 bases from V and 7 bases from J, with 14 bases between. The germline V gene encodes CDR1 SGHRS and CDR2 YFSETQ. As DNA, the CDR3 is TGCGCCAGCAGCCCGGGAACGGAGGGTGAAAAACTGTTTTTT. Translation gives CASSPGTEGEKLFF.

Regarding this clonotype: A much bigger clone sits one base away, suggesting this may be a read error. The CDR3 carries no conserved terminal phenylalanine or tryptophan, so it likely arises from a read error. DNA of the CDR3: TGCAGCGTTGATAAAGCGGGAGGGTTAGAGACCCAGTACTCC. Translated: CSVDKAGGLETQYS. The chain uses TRBV29-1 and TRBJ2-5; TRBD2 agrees at 10 bases. Germline CDR1 reads SQVTM; CDR2 reads ANQGSEA. CDR3 length: 14 residues. Trimming took 3 bases from V and 4 from J; bases not matched to a gene: 5.

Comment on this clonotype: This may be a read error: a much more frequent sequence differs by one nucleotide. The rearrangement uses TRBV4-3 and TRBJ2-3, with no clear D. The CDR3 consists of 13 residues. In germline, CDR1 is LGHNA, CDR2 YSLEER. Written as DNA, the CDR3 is TGCGCCAGCGGCCAACTCACCACAGATACGCAGTATTTT. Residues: CASGQLTTDTQYF.

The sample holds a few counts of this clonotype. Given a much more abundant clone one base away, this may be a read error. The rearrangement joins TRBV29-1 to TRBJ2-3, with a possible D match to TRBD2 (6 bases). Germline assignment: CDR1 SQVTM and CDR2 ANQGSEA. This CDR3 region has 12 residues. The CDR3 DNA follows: TGCAGCACTGGACTACTTGCAGATATGCAGTATTTT. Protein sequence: CSTGLLADMQYF.

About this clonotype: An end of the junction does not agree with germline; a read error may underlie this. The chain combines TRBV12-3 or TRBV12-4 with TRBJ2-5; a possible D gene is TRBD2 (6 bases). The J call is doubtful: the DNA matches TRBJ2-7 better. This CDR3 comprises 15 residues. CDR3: CANSLRGTGDYEQYF. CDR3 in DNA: TGTGCCAACAGTCTCCGTGGGACGGGAGACTACGAGCAGTACTTC.

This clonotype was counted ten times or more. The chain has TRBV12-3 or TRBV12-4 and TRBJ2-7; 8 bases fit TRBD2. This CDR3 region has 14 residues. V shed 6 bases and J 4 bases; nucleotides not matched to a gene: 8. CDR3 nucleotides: TGTGCCAGCAGCACCAGCGGGAGTGGGTACGAGCAGTACTTC. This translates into CASSTSGSGYEQYF.

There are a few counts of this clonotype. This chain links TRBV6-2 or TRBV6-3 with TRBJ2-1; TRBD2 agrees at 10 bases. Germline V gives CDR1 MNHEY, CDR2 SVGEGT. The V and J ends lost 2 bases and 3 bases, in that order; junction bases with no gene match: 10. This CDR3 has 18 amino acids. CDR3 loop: CASSYAIELAGSYNEQFF. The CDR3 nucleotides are TGTGCCAGCAGTTACGCTATCGAACTAGCGGGAAGCTACAATGAGCAGTTCTTC.

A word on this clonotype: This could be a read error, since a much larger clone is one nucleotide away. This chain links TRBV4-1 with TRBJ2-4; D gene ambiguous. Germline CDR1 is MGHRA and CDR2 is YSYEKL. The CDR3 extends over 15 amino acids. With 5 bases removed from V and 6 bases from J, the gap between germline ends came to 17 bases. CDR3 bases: TGCGCCAGCAGCGTCGAACTGGAGCTTCGAAACATTCAGTACTTC. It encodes CASSVELELRNIQYF.

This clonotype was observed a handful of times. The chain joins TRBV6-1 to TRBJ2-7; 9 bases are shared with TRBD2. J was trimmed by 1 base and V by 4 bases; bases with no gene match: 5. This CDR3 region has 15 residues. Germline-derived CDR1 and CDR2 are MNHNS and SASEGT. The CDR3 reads CASSVSTSGSYEQYF. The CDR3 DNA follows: TGTGCCAGCAGTGTCTCGACTAGCGGATCCTACGAGCAGTACTTC.

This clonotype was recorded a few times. This CDR3 is CASSLNRAAGPQHF. DNA for the CDR3: TGTGCCAGCAGTTTAAACAGGGCCGCGGGGCCCCAGCATTTT. V is TRBV12-3 or TRBV12-4 and J is TRBJ1-5; tentatively, D is TRBD1 (6 bases). V lost 2 bases and J 9 bases, leaving 14 bases between the germline ends. The CDR3 has 14 amino acids.

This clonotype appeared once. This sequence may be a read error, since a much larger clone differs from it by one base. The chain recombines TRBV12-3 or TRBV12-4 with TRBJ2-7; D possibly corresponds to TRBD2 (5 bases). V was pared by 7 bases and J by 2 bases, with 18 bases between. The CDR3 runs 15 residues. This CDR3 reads CASTPVRTLAYEQYF. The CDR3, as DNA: TGTGCCAGCACCCCTGTCCGGACTCTAGCCTACGAGCAGTACTTC.

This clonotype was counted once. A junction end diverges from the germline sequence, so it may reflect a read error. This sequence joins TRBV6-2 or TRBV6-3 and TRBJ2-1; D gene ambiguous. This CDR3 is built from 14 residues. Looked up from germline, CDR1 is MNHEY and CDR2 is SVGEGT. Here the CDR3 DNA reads TGTGTCAGCAGTTCCGTCATAGAGGCGAATGAGCAGTTCTTC. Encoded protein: CVSSSVIEANEQFF.

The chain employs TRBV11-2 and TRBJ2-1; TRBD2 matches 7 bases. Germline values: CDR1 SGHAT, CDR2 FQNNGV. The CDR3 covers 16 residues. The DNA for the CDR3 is TGTGTCAGTAGGGATTACGGCGGGAGCTCCTACAATGAGCAGTTCTTC. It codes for CVSRDYGGSSYNEQFF. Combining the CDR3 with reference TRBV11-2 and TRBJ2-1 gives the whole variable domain EAGVAQSPRYKIIEKRQSVAFWCNPISGHATLYWYQQILGQGPKLLIQFQNNGVVDDSQLPKDRFSAERLKGVDSTLKIQPAKLEDSAVYLCVSRDYGGSSYNEQFFGPGTRLTVL.

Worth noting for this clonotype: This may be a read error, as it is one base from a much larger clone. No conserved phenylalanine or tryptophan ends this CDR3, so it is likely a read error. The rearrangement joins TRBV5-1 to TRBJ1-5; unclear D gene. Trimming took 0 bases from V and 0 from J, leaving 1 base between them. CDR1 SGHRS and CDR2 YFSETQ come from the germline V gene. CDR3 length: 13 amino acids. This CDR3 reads CASSLDSNQPQHS. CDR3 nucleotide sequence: TGCGCCAGCAGCTTGGATAGCAATCAGCCCCAGCATTCT.

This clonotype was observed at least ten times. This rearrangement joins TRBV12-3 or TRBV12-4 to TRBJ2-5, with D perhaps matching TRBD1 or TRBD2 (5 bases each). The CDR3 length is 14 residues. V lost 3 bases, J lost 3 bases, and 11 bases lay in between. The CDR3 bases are TGTGCCAGCAGTTTTTACGGGGCGGAAGAGACCCAGTACTTC. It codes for CASSFYGAEETQYF.